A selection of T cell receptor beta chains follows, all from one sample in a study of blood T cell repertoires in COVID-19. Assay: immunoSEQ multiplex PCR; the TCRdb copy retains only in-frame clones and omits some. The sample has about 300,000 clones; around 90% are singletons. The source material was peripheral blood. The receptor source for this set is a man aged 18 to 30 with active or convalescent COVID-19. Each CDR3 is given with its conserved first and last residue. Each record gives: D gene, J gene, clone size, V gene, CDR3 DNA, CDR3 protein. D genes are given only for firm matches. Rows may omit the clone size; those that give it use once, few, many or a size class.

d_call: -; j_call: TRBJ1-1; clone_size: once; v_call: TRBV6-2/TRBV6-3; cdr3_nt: TGTGCCAGCAGTTACCTGGGCACCCCGAACACTGAAGCTTTCTTT; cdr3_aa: CASSYLGTPNTEAFF
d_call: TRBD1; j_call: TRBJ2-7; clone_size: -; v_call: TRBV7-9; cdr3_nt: TGTGCCAGCAGCTCCCCCCGGACAGGGGGCTGGTACGAGCAGTACTTC; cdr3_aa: CASSSPRTGGWYEQYF
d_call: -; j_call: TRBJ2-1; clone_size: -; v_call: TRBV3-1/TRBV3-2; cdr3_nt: TGTGCCAGCAGCCAAGCGGTATCCTACAATGAGCAGTTCTTC; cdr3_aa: CASSQAVSYNEQFF
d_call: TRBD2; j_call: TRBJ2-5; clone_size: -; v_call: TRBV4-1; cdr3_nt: TGCGCCAGCAGCCAGCCACTAGCGGGGGTCAGGGGGACCCAGTACTTC; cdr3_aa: CASSQPLAGVRGTQYF
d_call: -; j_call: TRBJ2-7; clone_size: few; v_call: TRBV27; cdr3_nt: TGTGCCAGCAGTTTCCTGGGGAGCGAGCAGTACTTC; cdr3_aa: CASSFLGSEQYF
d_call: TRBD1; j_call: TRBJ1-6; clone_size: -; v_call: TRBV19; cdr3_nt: TGTGCCAGTAGAGATCGAGGGACAGCTAAGGTTTCACCCCTCCACTTT; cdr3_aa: CASRDRGTAKVSPLHF
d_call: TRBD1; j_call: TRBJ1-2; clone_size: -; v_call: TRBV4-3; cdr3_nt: TGCGCCAGCCGGGGCCTTGGCGGGGACAGCTCCGGATATGGCTACACCTTC; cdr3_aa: CASRGLGGDSSGYGYTF
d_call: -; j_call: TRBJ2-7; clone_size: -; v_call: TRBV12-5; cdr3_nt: TGTGCTAGTGGTTTGGTACTAGATGGTGGGATAGAGCAGTACTTC; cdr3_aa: CASGLVLDGGIEQYF
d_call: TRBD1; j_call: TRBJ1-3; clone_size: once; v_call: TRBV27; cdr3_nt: TGTGCCAGCAGCGACAGGGGCAGCTCTGGAAACACCATATATTTT; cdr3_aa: CASSDRGSSGNTIYF
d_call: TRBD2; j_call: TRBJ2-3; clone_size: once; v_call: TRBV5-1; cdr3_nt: TGCGCCAGCAGCATAGCCCTTACTAGCGCAGATACGCAGTATTTT; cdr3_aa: CASSIALTSADTQYF
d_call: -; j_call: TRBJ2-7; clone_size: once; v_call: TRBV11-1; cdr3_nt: TGTGCCAGCAGCTGGGCAGGGGCGCAGGGCGAGCAGTACTTC; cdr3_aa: CASSWAGAQGEQYF